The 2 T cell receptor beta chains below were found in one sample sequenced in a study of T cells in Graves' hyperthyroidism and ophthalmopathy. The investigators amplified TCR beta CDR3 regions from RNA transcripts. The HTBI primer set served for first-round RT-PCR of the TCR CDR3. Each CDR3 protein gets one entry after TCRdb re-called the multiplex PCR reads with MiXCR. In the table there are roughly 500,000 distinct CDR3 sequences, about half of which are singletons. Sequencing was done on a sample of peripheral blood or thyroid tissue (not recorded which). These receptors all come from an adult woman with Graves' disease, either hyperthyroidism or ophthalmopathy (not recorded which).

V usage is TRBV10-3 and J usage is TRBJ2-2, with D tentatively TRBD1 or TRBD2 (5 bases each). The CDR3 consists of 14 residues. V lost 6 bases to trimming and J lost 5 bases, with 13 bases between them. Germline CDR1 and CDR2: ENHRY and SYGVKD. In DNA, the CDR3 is TGTGCCATCAGACCCGTGAGGGGTACCGGGGAGCTGTTTTTT. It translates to CAIRPVRGTGELFF.

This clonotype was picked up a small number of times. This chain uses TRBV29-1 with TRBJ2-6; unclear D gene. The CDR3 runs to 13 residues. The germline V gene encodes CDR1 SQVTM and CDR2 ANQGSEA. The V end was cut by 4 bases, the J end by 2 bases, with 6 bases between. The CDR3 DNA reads TGCAGCGTTGCCTCGGCTGGGGCCAACGTCCTGACTTTC. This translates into CSVASAGANVLTF.